This T cell receptor beta chain appears in the sequencing data of a study of identical twins. Via MiXCR, TCRdb re-called the 5' RACE reads, giving one row per CDR3 protein. The sample gives a few hundred thousand distinct CDR3 sequences, roughly an eighth of which show up once; more than 3.5% is in the top ten. Study observations and caveats: Not following the same donors, the study drew its conclusions from cross-sectional statistical analysis. Memory repertoires showed no such pattern, whereas abundant cord blood beta clonotypes carried fewer insertions. The study found weaker excess twin sharing in beta out-of-frame sequences.

This CDR3 has 16 residues. Per germline, CDR1 SGHRS and CDR2 YFSETQ. After removal of 1 base from V and 3 bases from J, the junction contained 3 bases not matched to a gene. This clonotype was seen at least ten times. The antigen is undetermined. This sample also belongs to another study, concerning yellow fever vaccine responses in identical twins.

The sequencing sample was made of memory (CD45RO+) T cells sorted from blood. The chain joins TRBV5-1 to TRBJ2-1; TRBD1 matches at 11 bases. The receptor was isolated from a woman under 30 in good health. DNA of the CDR3: TGCGCCAGCAGCTTGACGGGACAGGGGGGCTACAATGAGCAGTTCTTC. Amino acid sequence: CASSLTGQGGYNEQFF. Filled out from reference TRBV5-1 and TRBJ2-1, the complete variable domain reads KAGVTQTPRYLIKTRGQQVTLSCSPISGHRSVSWYQQTPGQGLQFLFEYFSETQRNKGNFPGRFSGRQFSNSRSEMNVSTLELGDSALYLCASSLTGQGGYNEQFFGPGTRLTVL.